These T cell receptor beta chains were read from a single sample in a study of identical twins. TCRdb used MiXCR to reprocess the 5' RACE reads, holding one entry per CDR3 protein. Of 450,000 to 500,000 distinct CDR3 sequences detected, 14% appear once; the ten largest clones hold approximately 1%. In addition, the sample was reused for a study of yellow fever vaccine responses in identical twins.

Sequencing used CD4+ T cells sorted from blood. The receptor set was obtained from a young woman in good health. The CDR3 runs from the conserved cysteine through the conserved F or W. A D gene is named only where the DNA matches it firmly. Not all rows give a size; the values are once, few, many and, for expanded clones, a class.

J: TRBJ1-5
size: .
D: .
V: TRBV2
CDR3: CASNGEMGQPQHF
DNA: TGTGCCAGCAACGGGGAAATGGGTCAGCCCCAGCATTTT

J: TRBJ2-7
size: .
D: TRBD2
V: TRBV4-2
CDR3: CASSQDPGLAGAGSSYEQYF
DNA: TGTGCCAGCAGCCAAGATCCCGGACTAGCGGGAGCGGGGTCCTCCTACGAGCAGTACTTC

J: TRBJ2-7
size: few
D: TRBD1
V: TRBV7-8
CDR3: CASRETGGRSDEQYF
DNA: TGTGCCAGCAGAGAGACAGGGGGAAGGTCGGACGAGCAGTACTTC

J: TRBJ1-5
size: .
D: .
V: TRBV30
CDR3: CAWSEGQTNQPQHF
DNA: TGTGCCTGGAGTGAAGGACAGACTAATCAGCCCCAGCATTTT

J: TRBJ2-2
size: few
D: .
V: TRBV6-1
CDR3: CASRPNPNKNTGELFF
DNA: TGTGCCAGCAGACCTAACCCCAATAAAAACACCGGGGAGCTGTTTTTT

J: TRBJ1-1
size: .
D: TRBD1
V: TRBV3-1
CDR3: CACGGGYTEAFF
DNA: TGTGCCTGTGGAGGGGGCTACACTGAAGCTTTCTTT

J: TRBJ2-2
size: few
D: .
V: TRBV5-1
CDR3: CASSVWIGNTGELFF
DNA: TGCGCCAGCAGCGTATGGATTGGGAACACCGGGGAGCTGTTTTTT

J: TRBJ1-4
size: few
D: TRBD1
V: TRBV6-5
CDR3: CASSYSPGQGTKLFF
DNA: TGTGCCAGCAGTTACTCCCCGGGACAGGGTACCAAACTGTTTTTT

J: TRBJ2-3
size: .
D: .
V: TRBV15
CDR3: CATSRDPVAGLTDTQYF
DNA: TGTGCCACCAGCAGAGACCCGGTCGCGGGTCTCACAGATACGCAGTATTTT

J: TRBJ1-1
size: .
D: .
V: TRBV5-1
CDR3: CASSLGGRWTEAFF
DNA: TGCGCCAGCAGCTTGGGGGGGCGATGGACTGAAGCTTTCTTT

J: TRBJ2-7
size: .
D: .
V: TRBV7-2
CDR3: CASSLDGRIEQYF
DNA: TGTGCCAGCAGCTTAGATGGTCGGATCGAGCAGTACTTC

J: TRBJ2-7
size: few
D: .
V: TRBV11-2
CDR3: CASSATDEQYF
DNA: TGTGCCAGCAGCGCAACTGACGAGCAGTACTTC

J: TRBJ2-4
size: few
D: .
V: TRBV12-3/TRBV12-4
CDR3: CASRPHLGGGLFF
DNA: TGTGCCAGCAGACCCCACTTGGGGGGGGGCCTCTTTTTC

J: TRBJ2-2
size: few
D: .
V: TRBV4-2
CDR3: CASSQEFSHTGELFF
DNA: TGTGCCAGCAGCCAAGAGTTTTCCCACACCGGGGAGCTGTTTTTT

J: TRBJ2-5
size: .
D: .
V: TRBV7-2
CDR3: CASSYLEETQYF
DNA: TGTGCCAGCAGCTACTTAGAAGAGACCCAGTACTTC

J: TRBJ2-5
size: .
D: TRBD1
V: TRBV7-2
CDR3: CASSRPGQGETQYF
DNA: TGTGCCAGCAGCCGACCGGGACAGGGGGAGACCCAGTACTTC

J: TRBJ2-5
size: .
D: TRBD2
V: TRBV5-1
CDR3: CASSLASGMGSLPQETQYF
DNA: TGCGCCAGCAGCTTGGCTAGCGGGATGGGGAGTTTACCCCAAGAGACCCAGTACTTC

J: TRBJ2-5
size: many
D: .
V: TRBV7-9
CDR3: CASLPGTQETQYF
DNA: TGTGCCAGCCTCCCCGGGACACAAGAGACCCAGTACTTC

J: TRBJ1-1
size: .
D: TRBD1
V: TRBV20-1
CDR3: CSARDARQGGNTEAFF
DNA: TGCAGTGCTAGAGACGCGCGACAGGGAGGCAACACTGAAGCTTTCTTT

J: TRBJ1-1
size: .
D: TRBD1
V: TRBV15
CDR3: CATSRDIGGRDTEAFF
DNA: TGTGCCACCAGCAGAGATATAGGGGGCCGGGACACTGAAGCTTTCTTT

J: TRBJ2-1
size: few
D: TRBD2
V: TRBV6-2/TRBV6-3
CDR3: CASRGGLAGGGNEQFF
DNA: TGTGCCAGCCGTGGGGGACTAGCGGGAGGAGGGAATGAGCAGTTCTTC

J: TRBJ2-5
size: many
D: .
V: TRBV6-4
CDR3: CASSEISAGETQYF
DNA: TGTGCCAGCAGTGAAATATCCGCGGGGGAGACCCAGTACTTC

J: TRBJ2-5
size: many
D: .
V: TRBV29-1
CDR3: CSVERGPGETQYF
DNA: TGCAGCGTTGAAAGAGGGCCGGGAGAGACCCAGTACTTC

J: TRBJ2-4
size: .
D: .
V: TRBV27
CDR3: CASSLPTSTPRAKNIQYF
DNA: TGTGCCAGCAGCCTACCAACTAGTACCCCCAGAGCCAAAAACATTCAGTACTTC

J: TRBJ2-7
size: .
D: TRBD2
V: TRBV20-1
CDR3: CSAGPGLAREQYF
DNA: TGCAGTGCTGGACCGGGACTAGCGCGGGAGCAGTACTTC

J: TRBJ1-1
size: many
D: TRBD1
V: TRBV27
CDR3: CASSFLRTGPNTEAFF
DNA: TGTGCCAGCAGTTTTCTAAGGACAGGACCCAACACTGAAGCTTTCTTT

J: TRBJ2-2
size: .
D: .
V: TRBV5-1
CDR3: CASSWNVEAGELFF
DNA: TGCGCCAGCAGCTGGAATGTGGAGGCCGGGGAGCTGTTTTTT

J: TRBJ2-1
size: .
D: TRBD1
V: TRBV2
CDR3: CASLHPLGQGDYNEQFF
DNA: TGTGCCAGCCTGCACCCCCTCGGACAGGGGGATTACAATGAGCAGTTCTTC

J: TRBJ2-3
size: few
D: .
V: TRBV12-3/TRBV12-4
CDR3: CASTRGVGGLPDTQYF
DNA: TGTGCCAGCACCCGAGGGGTGGGGGGGCTCCCAGATACGCAGTATTTT

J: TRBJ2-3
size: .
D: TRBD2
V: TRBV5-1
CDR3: CASSLGTSDTDTQYF
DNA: TGCGCCAGCAGCTTGGGGACTAGCGACACAGATACGCAGTATTTT

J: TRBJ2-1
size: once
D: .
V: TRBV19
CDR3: CASRALTGYNEQFF
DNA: TGTGCCAGTAGAGCTTTAACAGGGTACAATGAGCAGTTCTTC

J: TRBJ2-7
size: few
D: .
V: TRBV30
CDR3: CACAEGAGEQYF
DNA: TGTGCCTGCGCGGAGGGGGCGGGGGAGCAGTACTTC

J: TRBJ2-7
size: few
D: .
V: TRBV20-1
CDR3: CSARDFRGSIYEQYF
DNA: TGCAGTGCTAGAGATTTCCGGGGCTCCATCTACGAGCAGTACTTC

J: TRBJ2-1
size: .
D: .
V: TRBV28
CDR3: CASVGNEQFF
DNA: TGTGCCAGCGTGGGGAATGAGCAGTTCTTC

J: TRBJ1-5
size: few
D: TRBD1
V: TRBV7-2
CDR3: CASSLTGTVNQPQHF
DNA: TGTGCCAGCAGCTTAACCGGGACAGTCAATCAGCCCCAGCATTTT

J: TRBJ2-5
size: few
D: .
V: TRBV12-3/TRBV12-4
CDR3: CASSAQLGETQYF
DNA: TGTGCCAGCAGTGCGCAACTGGGGGAGACCCAGTACTTC

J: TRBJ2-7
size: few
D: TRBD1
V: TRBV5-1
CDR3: CASSATGQVYEQYF
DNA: TGCGCCAGCAGCGCAACGGGACAGGTGTACGAGCAGTACTTC

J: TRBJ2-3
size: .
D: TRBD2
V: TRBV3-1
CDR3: CASSPRGRVTDTQYF
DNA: TGTGCCAGCAGCCCCCGCGGGAGGGTCACAGATACGCAGTATTTT

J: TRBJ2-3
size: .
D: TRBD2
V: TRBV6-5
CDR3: CASSYGTSSTDTQYF
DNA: TGTGCCAGCAGTTACGGGACTAGCAGCACAGATACGCAGTATTTT

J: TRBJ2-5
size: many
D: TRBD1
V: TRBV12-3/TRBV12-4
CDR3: CASSLTGGETQYF
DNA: TGTGCCAGCAGTTTGACAGGGGGAGAGACCCAGTACTTC

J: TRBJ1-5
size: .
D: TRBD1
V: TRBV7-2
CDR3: CASSFDRGNQPQHF
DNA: TGTGCCAGCAGCTTCGACAGGGGAAATCAGCCCCAGCATTTT

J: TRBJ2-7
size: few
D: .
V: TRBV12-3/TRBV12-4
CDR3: CASRRDRKNPGSRRGYEQYF
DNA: TGTGCCAGCAGGAGGGACAGAAAAAATCCGGGATCGAGGCGGGGCTACGAGCAGTACTTC

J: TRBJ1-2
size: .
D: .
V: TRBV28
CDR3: CASSGDEALGYTF
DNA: TGTGCCAGCAGTGGGGACGAAGCTTTAGGCTACACCTTC

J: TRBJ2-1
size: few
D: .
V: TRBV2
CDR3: CASNSPGLRGNEQFF
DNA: TGTGCCAGCAATAGCCCGGGACTCCGGGGAAATGAGCAGTTCTTC

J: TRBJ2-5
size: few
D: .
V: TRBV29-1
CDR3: CSVPGQIPKETQYF
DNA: TGCAGCGTACCCGGACAGATCCCCAAAGAGACCCAGTACTTC

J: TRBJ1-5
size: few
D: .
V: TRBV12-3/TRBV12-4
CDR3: CASSSFGGENQPQHF
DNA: TGTGCCAGCAGTTCTTTTGGGGGGGAGAATCAGCCCCAGCATTTT

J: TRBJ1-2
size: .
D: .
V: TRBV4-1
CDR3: CASSQPISANYGYTF
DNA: TGCGCCAGCAGCCAGCCAATCTCAGCTAACTATGGCTACACCTTC

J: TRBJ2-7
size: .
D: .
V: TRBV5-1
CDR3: CASSSFAPSHEQYF
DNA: TGCGCCAGCAGCTCGTTTGCTCCCTCTCACGAGCAGTACTTC

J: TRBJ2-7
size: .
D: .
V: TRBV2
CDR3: CASSDPGLSYEQYF
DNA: TGTGCCAGCAGTGATCCGGGACTCTCCTACGAGCAGTACTTC

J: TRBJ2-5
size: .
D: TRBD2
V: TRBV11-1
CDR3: CASSLVDDRLAGSRETQYF
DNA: TGTGCCAGCAGCCTAGTCGACGATCGACTAGCGGGATCGCGGGAGACCCAGTACTTC

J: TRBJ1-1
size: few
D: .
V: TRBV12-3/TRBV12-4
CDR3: CASTLGPFFTEAFF
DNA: TGTGCCAGCACCCTCGGACCGTTTTTCACTGAAGCTTTCTTT

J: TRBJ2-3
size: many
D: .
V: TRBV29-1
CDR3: CSANRQGTTDTQYF
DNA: TGCAGCGCGAACCGGCAGGGGACCACAGATACGCAGTATTTT

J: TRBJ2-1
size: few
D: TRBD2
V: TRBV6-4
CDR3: CASSVLAGANNEQFF
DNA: TGTGCCAGCAGTGTGCTCGCGGGAGCTAACAATGAGCAGTTCTTC

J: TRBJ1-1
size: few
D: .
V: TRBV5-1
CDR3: CASSLSGAVAEAFF
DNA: TGCGCCAGCAGCTTGTCGGGGGCCGTCGCTGAAGCTTTCTTT

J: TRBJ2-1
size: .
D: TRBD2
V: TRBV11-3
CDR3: CASSLDQTSGYNEQFF
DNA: TGTGCCAGCAGCTTAGATCAAACTAGCGGATACAATGAGCAGTTCTTC

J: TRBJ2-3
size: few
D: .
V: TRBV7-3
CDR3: CASSPLGSLVGDTQYF
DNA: TGTGCCAGCAGCCCCCTCGGGTCGCTGGTGGGAGATACGCAGTATTTT

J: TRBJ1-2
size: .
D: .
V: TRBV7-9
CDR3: CASSLGGLVNYGYTF
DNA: TGTGCCAGCAGCTTGGGAGGCCTCGTTAACTATGGCTACACCTTC

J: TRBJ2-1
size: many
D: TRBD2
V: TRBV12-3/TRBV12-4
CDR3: CASSLGLAGRNEQFF
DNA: TGTGCCAGCAGTTTAGGGCTAGCGGGAAGGAATGAGCAGTTCTTC

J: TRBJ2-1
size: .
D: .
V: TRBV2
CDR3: CASSEGQRGPEQFF
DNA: TGTGCCAGCAGTGAGGGCCAACGGGGGCCTGAGCAGTTCTTC